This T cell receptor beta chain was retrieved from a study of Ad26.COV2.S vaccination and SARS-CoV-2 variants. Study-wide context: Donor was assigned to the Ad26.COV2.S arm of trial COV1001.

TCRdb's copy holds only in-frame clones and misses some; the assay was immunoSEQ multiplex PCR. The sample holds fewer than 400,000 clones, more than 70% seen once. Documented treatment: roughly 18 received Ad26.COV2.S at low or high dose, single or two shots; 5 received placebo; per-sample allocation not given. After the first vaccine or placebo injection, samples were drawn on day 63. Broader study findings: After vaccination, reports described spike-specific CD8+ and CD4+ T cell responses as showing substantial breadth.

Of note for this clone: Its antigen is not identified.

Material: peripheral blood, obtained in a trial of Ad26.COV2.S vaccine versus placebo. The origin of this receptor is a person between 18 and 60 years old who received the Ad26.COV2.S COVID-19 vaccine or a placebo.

The DNA of the CDR3 is TGCGCCAGCAGTGATACAGGGGGTCGGGTCAGGAATGAGCAGTTCTTC. Translating it yields CASSDTGGRVRNEQFF. The V call is TRBV5-1, the J call TRBJ2-1, with 8 bases fitting TRBD1. CDR1 SGHRS and CDR2 YFSETQ come from the germline V gene. Trimming removed 5 bases from V and 7 bases from J; junction bases left unmatched: 14. This CDR3 has 16 amino acids.